A single sample is the source of the 20 T cell receptor beta chains below, sequenced in a study of shared clonotypes between healthy human individuals. Sequenced by immunoSEQ multiplex PCR; TCRdb stores in-frame clones only, minus some. Found here are about 1 million clones, about 75% of them singletons; the top ten hold approximately 1.5%. Material: memory CD4+ T cells sorted from blood. The subset denotes: CD45RA-negative fraction. These receptors originate from a man aged 18 to 29 in good health.

The chain joins TRBV11-3 to TRBJ2-3; D may be TRBD1 (6 bases). This CDR3 has 16 amino acids. V shed 5 bases and J shed 0 bases, with 15 bases lying between them. Germline lookup yields CDR1 SGHNT and CDR2 YENEEA. CDR3 nucleotides: TGTGCCAGCAGCCTTTCGACAGGACCTAGCACAGATACGCAGTATTTT. Translated: CASSLSTGPSTDTQYF.

The rearrangement uses TRBV6-5 and TRBJ1-6; D perhaps matches TRBD1 (6 bases). The CDR3 covers 14 residues. The V and J ends lost 6 bases and 9 bases respectively, with 15 bases between them. CDR1 and CDR2 from the germline V gene are MNHEY and SVGAGI. In DNA, the CDR3 is TGTGCCAGCAGCCCTTGGGGGGGCGGTTCACCCCTCCACTTT. The encoded protein is CASSPWGGGSPLHF.

This clone appeared a few times. CDR3 nucleotides: TGTGCCGGACGACAGGGAGATAATTCACCCCTCCACTTT. Amino acids: CAGRQGDNSPLHF. The chain has TRBV28 and TRBJ1-6; 7 nucleotides match TRBD1. There are 13 residues in the CDR3. The germline V gene encodes CDR1 MDHEN and CDR2 SYDVKM. V trimming: 11 bases; J trimming: 5 bases; junction bases outside the gene matches: 6.

The chain couples TRBV6-4 to TRBJ2-7; D is uncertain. With 0 bases removed from V and 4 bases from J, the gap between germline ends came to 13 bases. CDR3 size: 15 residues. The germline V gene has CDR1 MRHNA and CDR2 SNTAGT. The CDR3 reads CASSDSKRLGYEQYF. The CDR3 coding sequence is TGTGCCAGCAGTGACTCGAAAAGATTGGGGTACGAGCAGTACTTC.

Here the CDR3 DNA reads TGTGCCAGCAGCTCGACTACTAGCGCCCCCGGGGAGCTGTTTTTT. The encoded protein is CASSSTTSAPGELFF. The chain is built from TRBV5-4 and TRBJ2-2, with 7 bases fitting TRBD2. The CDR3 runs to 15 residues. The germline gives CDR1 SGHNT, CDR2 YYREEE (reference sequence). V lost 3 bases, J lost 6 bases, and 8 bases stayed unmatched.

The gene calls are TRBV9 and TRBJ2-1; 8 nucleotides align to TRBD2. This CDR3 has 12 amino acids. The germline V gene encodes CDR1 SGDLS and CDR2 YYNGEE. With 4 bases clipped from V and 9 bases from J, the junction kept 3 bases outside the gene matches. In DNA form, the CDR3 reads TGTGCCAGCAGCCAACTAGCGGCTGAGCAGTTCTTC. The encoded protein is CASSQLAAEQFF.

V gene TRBV6-5 combines with J gene TRBJ2-2; 10 bases are shared with TRBD2. CDR3 size: 15 residues. J was trimmed by 6 bases and V by 3 bases; bases with no gene match: 4. Germline CDR1 is MNHEY and CDR2 is SVGAGI. The CDR3 here is CASSYDLAGAGELFF. In nucleotides, the CDR3 is TGTGCCAGCAGTTATGACCTAGCGGGAGCCGGGGAGCTGTTTTTT.

This clone was counted only a few times. This chain connects TRBV2 to TRBJ1-1; TRBD1 matches 8 bases. V lost 6 bases and J lost 11; bases outside the gene matches: 14. The germline V gene encodes CDR1 SNHLY and CDR2 FYNNEI. This CDR3 comprises 14 residues. The CDR3 sequence is CASRRGQAKEDAFF. The CDR3 nucleotides are TGTGCCAGCAGGAGGGGACAGGCAAAGGAGGACGCTTTCTTT.

This clone showed up just a few times. A much larger clonotype is one base distant, so this may be a read error. The chain uses TRBV28 and TRBJ1-6, with 7 bases that match TRBD1. The CDR3 runs 14 residues. Per the germline V gene, CDR1 is MDHEN and CDR2 is SYDVKM. J was trimmed by 4 bases and V by 6 bases; bases with no gene match: 3. CDR3 nucleotide sequence: TGTGCCAGCAGCCCGGGACAGTATAATTCACCCCTCCACTTT. This encodes CASSPGQYNSPLHF.

The chain links TRBV7-6 to TRBJ2-2, with D possibly TRBD1 on 5 matching bases. The CDR3 contains 15 residues. Germline-derived CDR1 and CDR2 are SGHVS and FNYEAQ. V was shortened by 5 bases and J by 6 bases, with 16 bases between the two germline ends. For the CDR3, the DNA is TGTGCCAGCAGCACCCACAGGCAAAGGGCCGGGGAGCTGTTTTTT. It encodes CASSTHRQRAGELFF.

As DNA, the CDR3 is TGCAGCGTTGGGGGAGGGGGACAGAGGAGATCCTACGAGCAGTACTTC. It encodes CSVGGGGQRRSYEQYF. V is TRBV29-1 and J is TRBJ2-7; D might be TRBD1 or TRBD2, each matching 7 bases. CDR3 length: 16 amino acids. From germline, CDR1 is SQVTM and CDR2 ANQGSEA. V was pared by 4 bases and J by 1 base, with 20 bases between.

As for this clone: Other DNA sequences in this sample translate to the same CDR3. The rearrangement links TRBV9 to TRBJ1-3; D perhaps matches TRBD1 (5 bases). CDR1 is SGDLS and CDR2 is YYNGEE in the germline V gene. Trimming left V 0 bases short and J 0 bases short, with 7 bases between. The CDR3 covers 15 residues. This chain's CDR3 is CASSVGGVSGNTIYF. In nucleotides, the CDR3 is TGTGCCAGCAGCGTAGGAGGGGTCTCTGGAAACACCATATATTTT.

The chain carries TRBV14 and TRBJ2-1; no reliable D call. Germline CDR1 SGHDN, CDR2 FVKESK. The CDR3 length is 14 residues. V was cut by 1 base and J by 6 bases, with 10 bases left in between. The CDR3 sequence: CASSQGLTSNEQFF. DNA of the CDR3: TGTGCCAGCAGCCAAGGGCTCACTTCCAATGAGCAGTTCTTC. The entire variable domain, with the rest obtained from reference TRBV14 and TRBJ2-1, is as follows: EAGVTQFPSHSVIEKGQTVTLRCDPISGHDNLYWYRRVMGKEIKFLLHFVKESKQDESGMPNNRFLAERTGGTYSTLKVQPAELEDSGVYFCASSQGLTSNEQFFGPGTRLTVL.

The table lists this clone with a count of one. This chain connects TRBV4-1 to TRBJ2-4; possible D gene TRBD1, 6 bases. This CDR3 comprises 15 residues. Germline lookup yields CDR1 MGHRA and CDR2 YSYEKL. V was pared by 1 base and J by 4 bases, with 11 bases between. This chain's CDR3 is CASSQGPQGKNIQYF. In nucleotides, the CDR3 is TGCGCCAGCAGCCAAGGGCCACAGGGTAAAAACATTCAGTACTTC.

The chain uses TRBV28 and TRBJ2-1; D may be TRBD1 or TRBD2 (5 bases each). This CDR3 region has 15 residues. Trimming removed 7 bases from V and 8 bases from J, with 21 bases in between. Germline V gives CDR1 MDHEN, CDR2 SYDVKM. CDR3 sequence: CASIEGLRGRHEQFF. As DNA, the CDR3 is TGTGCCAGCATCGAGGGGCTACGGGGTCGCCATGAGCAGTTCTTC.

The chain uses TRBV18 and TRBJ1-1; no clear D. The CDR3 spans 16 residues. Germline CDR1 is KGHSH and CDR2 is LQKENI. V was pared by 6 bases and J by 3 bases, with 20 bases between. CDR3 coding DNA: TGTGCCAGCTCCCGAGGAGGCTTCCTACCCGACACTGAAGCTTTCTTT. Encoded protein: CASSRGGFLPDTEAFF.

This clone occurred once. V usage is TRBV5-4 and J usage is TRBJ2-7; D unresolved. The CDR3 extends over 13 amino acids. Germline V gene data show CDR1 as SGHNT and CDR2 as YYREEE (reference sequence). V lost 0 bases to trimming and J lost 8 bases, with 12 bases between them. The CDR3 nucleotides are TGTGCCAGCAGCTTGGGACTGGCCATTCAGCAGTACTTC. As protein: CASSLGLAIQQYF.

V usage is TRBV10-2 and J usage is TRBJ1-1, with D perhaps TRBD1 (6 bases). V shed 5 bases and J shed 1 base, with 8 bases lying between them. Looked up from germline, CDR1 is WSHSY and CDR2 is SAAADI. CDR3 length: 13 amino acids. The CDR3 DNA follows: TGCGCCAGCAGTAGGACAGCGAACACTGAAGCTTTCTTT. Amino acid sequence: CASSRTANTEAFF.

The rearrangement uses TRBV2 and TRBJ1-4; no firm D call. This CDR3 is built from 12 residues. Germline V gives CDR1 SNHLY, CDR2 FYNNEI. The V and J ends lost 7 bases and 8 bases respectively, with 11 bases between them. CDR3 DNA sequence: TGTGCCAGCATGGCCAGTTTGGAAAAACTGTTTTTT. Translating it yields CASMASLEKLFF.

In the case of this clone: Other nucleotide sequences from this sample produce the same CDR3. The rearrangement joins TRBV9 to TRBJ1-3; D ambiguous. CDR1 and CDR2 from the germline V gene are SGDLS and YYNGEE. V was clipped by 0 bases and J by 4 bases, with 5 bases between them. This CDR3 spans 13 amino acids. The CDR3 sequence is CASSVGVGNTIYF. In DNA form, the CDR3 reads TGTGCCAGCAGCGTAGGTGTCGGAAACACCATATATTTT.